This entry features one T cell receptor (beta chain) sequence. This CDR3 comprises 14 residues. The trim removed 4 bases at V and 5 bases at J, leaving 3 bases unmatched. In germline, CDR1 is SGHRS, CDR2 YFSETQ. The data were taken from a study of blood T cell repertoires in COVID-19. Study-level background: Specimens from acute and convalescent COVID-19 originated in the United States, Italy and Spain. In each case, the material was cDNA or gDNA derived from T cells, B-cell-depleted T cells, or PBMCs.

Profiled with immunoSEQ multiplex PCR; TCRdb holds only in-frame clones, not every one. The sample lists 180,000 or so clones, approximately 90% occurring once. The chain is built from TRBV5-1 and TRBJ1-5, with 10 bases that match TRBD1. The sample comprised peripheral blood. This receptor was identified in a young man with acute or convalescent COVID-19. CDR3 amino acids: CASSLTGGDQPQHF. The CDR3, as DNA: TGCGCCAGCAGCCTGACAGGGGGCGATCAGCCCCAGCATTTT.